These T cell receptor beta chains were read from a single sample in a study of breast tumors, draining lymph nodes, adjacent tissues. TCRdb independently ran MiXCR on the multiplex PCR reads; one entry per CDR3 protein. The repertoire holds approximately 90,000 distinct CDR3 sequences, with approximately 30% as singletons. Source material: axillary lymph node tissue. These receptors were taken from a female donor with breast cancer. Some clones in this sample may be carry-over from other donors' samples. Both conserved end residues are part of each CDR3. The order of the fields is CDR3 protein, CDR3 DNA, clone size, V gene, D gene, J gene. D genes are given only for firm matches. Some rows mark clone size as missing; the rest say once, few, many or name a class of expanded clone.

CDR3aa: CASSPNYGNTEAFF; CDR3nt: TGTGCCAGCTCACCAAATTACGGGAACACTGAAGCTTTCTTT; abundance: few; v_gene: TRBV18; d_gene: NA; j_gene: TRBJ1-1
CDR3aa: CASSYRQGTRSPLHF; CDR3nt: TGTGCCAGCAGCTATAGACAGGGTACGCGTTCACCCCTCCACTTT; abundance: NA; v_gene: TRBV27; d_gene: TRBD1; j_gene: TRBJ1-6
CDR3aa: CASSLAGGINQPQHF; CDR3nt: TGTGCCAGCAGCCTCGCGGGAGGGATCAATCAGCCCCAGCATTTT; abundance: NA; v_gene: TRBV7-2; d_gene: NA; j_gene: TRBJ1-5
CDR3aa: CAWSPGWSGANVLTF; CDR3nt: TGTGCCTGGTCCCCGGGATGGTCTGGGGCCAACGTCCTGACTTTC; abundance: many; v_gene: TRBV30; d_gene: NA; j_gene: TRBJ2-6
CDR3aa: CASSRTNTGELFF; CDR3nt: TGTGCCAGCAGTCGAACGAACACCGGGGAGCTGTTTTTT; abundance: many; v_gene: TRBV12-3/TRBV12-4; d_gene: NA; j_gene: TRBJ2-2
CDR3aa: CAISEYGRQETQYF; CDR3nt: TGTGCCATCAGTGAGTATGGGCGACAAGAGACCCAGTACTTC; abundance: many; v_gene: TRBV10-3; d_gene: NA; j_gene: TRBJ2-5
CDR3aa: CASSLVRDRGGYEQYF; CDR3nt: TGTGCCAGCAGCTTAGTCCGGGACAGGGGTGGCTACGAGCAGTACTTC; abundance: many; v_gene: TRBV11-3; d_gene: TRBD1; j_gene: TRBJ2-7
CDR3aa: CSVYSGGRYQPQHF; CDR3nt: TGCAGTGTTTACTCCGGGGGACGATATCAGCCCCAGCATTTT; abundance: NA; v_gene: TRBV20-1; d_gene: NA; j_gene: TRBJ1-5
CDR3aa: CASSPRGPGQNTGELFF; CDR3nt: TGTGCCAGCTCACCCCGAGGCCCGGGACAAAACACCGGGGAGCTGTTTTTT; abundance: many; v_gene: TRBV18; d_gene: NA; j_gene: TRBJ2-2
CDR3aa: CASRQENYEQYF; CDR3nt: TGTGCCAGCAGACAGGAAAACTACGAGCAGTACTTC; abundance: many; v_gene: TRBV6-6; d_gene: NA; j_gene: TRBJ2-7
CDR3aa: CASSFIGAEQPQHF; CDR3nt: TGTGCCAGCAGTTTTATCGGGGCCGAACAGCCCCAGCATTTT; abundance: many; v_gene: TRBV27; d_gene: NA; j_gene: TRBJ1-5
CDR3aa: CASSYSRGVGGNEHF; CDR3nt: TGTGCCAGCAGCTATTCTCGAGGCGTTGGAGGCAACGAGCATTTT; abundance: NA; v_gene: TRBV11-3; d_gene: NA; j_gene: TRBJ1-5
CDR3aa: CASIGGAYSPLHF; CDR3nt: TGTGCCAGCATCGGGGGGGCCTATTCACCCCTCCACTTT; abundance: many; v_gene: TRBV28; d_gene: NA; j_gene: TRBJ1-6
CDR3aa: CASSQDRVDIQYF; CDR3nt: TGTGCCAGCAGCCAAGATCGTGTGGACATTCAGTACTTC; abundance: NA; v_gene: TRBV3-1; d_gene: NA; j_gene: TRBJ2-4
CDR3aa: CASSHSGSETQYF; CDR3nt: TGTGCCAGCAGCCACTCAGGGTCGGAGACCCAGTACTTC; abundance: many; v_gene: TRBV5-8; d_gene: NA; j_gene: TRBJ2-5
CDR3aa: CASSLNQGYTF; CDR3nt: TGTGCCAGCAGTTTGAACCAGGGCTACACCTTC; abundance: few; v_gene: TRBV28; d_gene: NA; j_gene: TRBJ1-2
CDR3aa: CAISEEADSYEQYF; CDR3nt: TGTGCCATCAGTGAGGAGGCGGATTCCTACGAGCAGTACTTC; abundance: many; v_gene: TRBV10-3; d_gene: NA; j_gene: TRBJ2-7
CDR3aa: CASSLVSSGSEQFF; CDR3nt: TGCGCCAGCAGCTTGGTGTCTAGCGGGAGCGAGCAGTTCTTC; abundance: NA; v_gene: TRBV5-1; d_gene: TRBD2; j_gene: TRBJ2-1
CDR3aa: CATSDRGGASGSSYNEQFF; CDR3nt: TGTGCCACCAGTGACCGGGGTGGGGCTAGCGGTAGCTCCTACAATGAGCAGTTCTTC; abundance: many; v_gene: TRBV24-1; d_gene: TRBD2; j_gene: TRBJ2-1
CDR3aa: CSARRLAGSSEQFF; CDR3nt: TGCAGTGCTAGGCGCCTAGCGGGATCGAGTGAGCAGTTCTTC; abundance: NA; v_gene: TRBV20-1; d_gene: TRBD2; j_gene: TRBJ2-1
CDR3aa: CASSLVSTGELFF; CDR3nt: TGTGCCAGCAGCTTAGTCAGTACCGGGGAGCTGTTTTTT; abundance: many; v_gene: TRBV11-3; d_gene: NA; j_gene: TRBJ2-2
CDR3aa: CSATRQGGVYEQYF; CDR3nt: TGCAGTGCTACCCGACAGGGGGGTGTCTACGAGCAGTACTTC; abundance: many; v_gene: TRBV20-1; d_gene: TRBD1; j_gene: TRBJ2-7
CDR3aa: CSGEKDYEQYF; CDR3nt: TGCAGCGGAGAAAAGGACTACGAGCAGTACTTC; abundance: many; v_gene: TRBV29-1; d_gene: NA; j_gene: TRBJ2-7
CDR3aa: CASSPLAGNYNEQFF; CDR3nt: TGTGCCAGCAGTCCGCTAGCGGGGAACTACAATGAGCAGTTCTTC; abundance: few; v_gene: TRBV6-1; d_gene: TRBD2; j_gene: TRBJ2-1
CDR3aa: CASSAQGASVNTEAFF; CDR3nt: TGTGCCAGCAGCGCACAGGGGGCGTCAGTAAATACTGAAGCTTTCTTT; abundance: NA; v_gene: TRBV7-2; d_gene: TRBD1; j_gene: TRBJ1-1
CDR3aa: CASSLQQTGYGYTF; CDR3nt: TGTGCCAGCAGCTTACAACAGACAGGGTATGGCTACACCTTC; abundance: many; v_gene: TRBV7-2; d_gene: TRBD1; j_gene: TRBJ1-2
CDR3aa: CASGKGANPTGELFF; CDR3nt: TGTGCCAGCGGTAAAGGGGCAAACCCCACCGGGGAGCTGTTTTTT; abundance: NA; v_gene: TRBV6-5; d_gene: NA; j_gene: TRBJ2-2
CDR3aa: CASSVDPQKTQYF; CDR3nt: TGTGCCAGCAGCGTAGACCCGCAAAAGACCCAGTACTTC; abundance: many; v_gene: TRBV9; d_gene: NA; j_gene: TRBJ2-5
CDR3aa: CTSSFGLAWADTQYF; CDR3nt: TGTACCAGCAGCTTTGGACTAGCGTGGGCGGATACGCAGTATTTT; abundance: NA; v_gene: TRBV9; d_gene: TRBD2; j_gene: TRBJ2-3
CDR3aa: CASSVTGIDNEQFF; CDR3nt: TGTGCCAGCAGTGTCACCGGGATAGACAATGAGCAGTTCTTC; abundance: many; v_gene: TRBV9; d_gene: NA; j_gene: TRBJ2-1
CDR3aa: CASSAYVGSGELFF; CDR3nt: TGCGCCAGCAGTGCGTATGTGGGTTCCGGGGAGCTGTTTTTT; abundance: many; v_gene: TRBV10-2; d_gene: NA; j_gene: TRBJ2-2
CDR3aa: CASSVGTGNEQFF; CDR3nt: TGTGCCAGCAGCGTAGGAACGGGGAATGAGCAGTTCTTC; abundance: many; v_gene: TRBV9; d_gene: NA; j_gene: TRBJ2-1
CDR3aa: CASSMGQINQPQHF; CDR3nt: TGTGCCAGTAGTATGGGGCAAATAAATCAGCCCCAGCATTTT; abundance: NA; v_gene: TRBV19; d_gene: NA; j_gene: TRBJ1-5
CDR3aa: CASPGGQFNEQYF; CDR3nt: TGTGCCAGCCCCGGAGGACAGTTCAACGAGCAGTACTTC; abundance: NA; v_gene: TRBV6-1; d_gene: NA; j_gene: TRBJ2-7
CDR3aa: CAISESLTVSPLHF; CDR3nt: TGTGCCATCAGTGAGTCCCTAACGGTTTCACCCCTCCACTTT; abundance: NA; v_gene: TRBV10-3; d_gene: NA; j_gene: TRBJ1-6
CDR3aa: CASSFYICSATIIAGAGLLSGYTF; CDR3nt: NA; abundance: NA; v_gene: TRBV11-2; d_gene: NA; j_gene: TRBJ1-2
CDR3aa: CSVVYSGNTIYF; CDR3nt: TGCAGCGTTGTTTACTCTGGAAACACCATATATTTT; abundance: few; v_gene: TRBV29-1; d_gene: NA; j_gene: TRBJ1-3
CDR3aa: CASSKGLFNEQYF; CDR3nt: TGTGCCAGCAGCAAGGGACTATTCAACGAGCAGTACTTC; abundance: many; v_gene: TRBV7-9; d_gene: TRBD2; j_gene: TRBJ2-7
CDR3aa: CASSLVGNEQYF; CDR3nt: TGTGCCAGCAGCTTAGTGGGGAACGAGCAGTACTTC; abundance: many; v_gene: TRBV7-2; d_gene: NA; j_gene: TRBJ2-7
CDR3aa: CASRRADYSNQPQHF; CDR3nt: TGTGCCAGCAGAAGAGCGGACTATAGCAATCAGCCCCAGCATTTT; abundance: NA; v_gene: TRBV6-6; d_gene: NA; j_gene: TRBJ1-5
CDR3aa: CASSLVGSGRVSYEQYF; CDR3nt: TGTGCCAGCAGCTTAGTTGGTAGCGGGAGGGTCTCCTACGAGCAGTACTTC; abundance: many; v_gene: TRBV11-3; d_gene: TRBD2; j_gene: TRBJ2-7
CDR3aa: CASTPWGSTDTQYF; CDR3nt: TGTGCCAGCACCCCCTGGGGGAGCACAGATACGCAGTATTTT; abundance: many; v_gene: TRBV5-8; d_gene: NA; j_gene: TRBJ2-3
CDR3aa: CSAVGGADTQYF; CDR3nt: TGCAGTGCAGTGGGGGGAGCAGATACGCAGTATTTT; abundance: NA; v_gene: TRBV20-1; d_gene: NA; j_gene: TRBJ2-3
CDR3aa: CASSYSDWKTEAFF; CDR3nt: TGTGCCAGCAGTTACTCGGATTGGAAGACTGAAGCTTTCTTT; abundance: NA; v_gene: TRBV6-2/TRBV6-3; d_gene: NA; j_gene: TRBJ1-1
CDR3aa: CASSVGDTAEVSGNTIYF; CDR3nt: TGTGCCAGCAGCGTAGGGGACACGGCGGAGGTTTCTGGAAACACCATATATTTT; abundance: NA; v_gene: TRBV9; d_gene: NA; j_gene: TRBJ1-3
CDR3aa: CASSFLGDEQYF; CDR3nt: TGTGCCAGCAGCTTTCTTGGCGACGAGCAGTACTTC; abundance: many; v_gene: TRBV5-5; d_gene: NA; j_gene: TRBJ2-7
CDR3aa: CASRPGGAGNTDTQYF; CDR3nt: TGTGCCAGCAGACCCGGGGGGGCGGGAAACACAGATACGCAGTATTTT; abundance: NA; v_gene: TRBV2; d_gene: TRBD2; j_gene: TRBJ2-3
CDR3aa: CASSVQYNQPQHF; CDR3nt: TGTGCCAGCAGTGTACAGTACAATCAGCCCCAGCATTTT; abundance: many; v_gene: TRBV6-1; d_gene: NA; j_gene: TRBJ1-5
CDR3aa: CASSSSGSSYEQYF; CDR3nt: TGTGCCAGCAGCTCAAGCGGGAGCTCCTACGAGCAGTACTTC; abundance: NA; v_gene: TRBV11-2; d_gene: TRBD2; j_gene: TRBJ2-7
CDR3aa: CASGLNPDRGSGEQYF; CDR3nt: TGCGCCAGCGGGTTAAACCCAGACAGGGGCTCGGGCGAGCAGTACTTC; abundance: few; v_gene: TRBV5-1; d_gene: TRBD1; j_gene: TRBJ2-7
CDR3aa: CASSYRGDSYNEQFF; CDR3nt: TGTGCCAGCAGTTACAGGGGGGACTCCTACAATGAGCAGTTCTTC; abundance: many; v_gene: TRBV6-2/TRBV6-3; d_gene: NA; j_gene: TRBJ2-1
CDR3aa: CASSLSRLAGGSYNEQFF; CDR3nt: TGTGCCAGCAGCTTATCGCGGCTAGCGGGAGGGTCCTACAATGAGCAGTTCTTC; abundance: many; v_gene: TRBV7-9; d_gene: TRBD2; j_gene: TRBJ2-1
CDR3aa: CSASTLMNTEAFF; CDR3nt: TGCAGTGCCTCCACTCTAATGAACACTGAAGCTTTCTTT; abundance: many; v_gene: TRBV20-1; d_gene: NA; j_gene: TRBJ1-1
CDR3aa: CASSLAMQGARVGNEQYF; CDR3nt: TGCGCCAGCAGCTTGGCCATGCAGGGGGCGCGAGTTGGAAACGAGCAGTACTTC; abundance: many; v_gene: TRBV5-1; d_gene: TRBD1; j_gene: TRBJ2-7
CDR3aa: CASSLASGRLETQYF; CDR3nt: TGCGCCAGCAGCTTGGCTAGCGGGAGGTTGGAGACCCAGTACTTC; abundance: many; v_gene: TRBV5-1; d_gene: TRBD2; j_gene: TRBJ2-5
CDR3aa: CASSLAGWNTEAFF; CDR3nt: TGTGCCAGCAGCTTGGCGGGTTGGAACACTGAAGCTTTCTTT; abundance: few; v_gene: TRBV5-4; d_gene: NA; j_gene: TRBJ1-1
CDR3aa: CAGSREPGQGVRETLYF; CDR3nt: TGTGCCGGCAGCAGGGAACCGGGACAGGGGGTGCGAGAGACCCTGTACTTC; abundance: NA; v_gene: TRBV5-5; d_gene: TRBD1; j_gene: TRBJ2-5